The entry that follows covers one T cell receptor beta chain sequence. Its antigen is unknown. Per-base quality was not reported, and no clone a single base away is much larger than it. The CDR3 sequence holds 15 residues, the cysteine and phenylalanine included. The entry retains the CDR3 DNA only, 45 bases that are in frame from base 1. V has 2 bases trimmed and J has 2 bases trimmed; junction bases matching no gene number 5. CDR1 MDHEN and CDR2 SYDVKM are derived from the germline V gene. This sample is part of a study of T cell changes during pregnancy in multiple sclerosis (dated by TCRdb to between 2018 and 2021). Study-level background: Changes in the T cell repertoire over the course of pregnancy were examined in this study in women with multiple sclerosis.

Library construction relied on the immunoSEQ multiplex PCR assay. TCRdb provides this immuneACCESS table in a form limited to in-frame rearrangements. Some clones are lacking; in checked studies, under half of them reflect an unresolved V gene, and why the rest are absent is not known. The sample profile shows about 60,000 clones; 92% of them were found once. Together, the top ten hold more than 0.7% of the sample. Sequenced here: peripheral blood, sampled in the first trimester of pregnancy. This TCR came from a female donor with multiple sclerosis, enrolled in a pregnancy study. The rearrangement joined TRBV28 to TRBJ2-7; TRBD2 lines up with 8 middle nucleotides. The nucleotide sequence reads as follows: TGTGCCAGCAGTTTAGCGGGGGGATCCGCCTACGAGCAGTACTTC. This encodes CASSLAGGSAYEQYF. The CDR3, completed at both ends by the reference TRBV28 and TRBJ2-7 genes, gives the full variable domain DVKVTQSSRYLVKRTGEKVFLECVQDMDHENMFWYRQDPGLGLRLIYFSYDVKMKEKGDIPEGYSVSREKKERFSLILESASTNQTSMYLCASSLAGGSAYEQYFGPGTRLTVT.